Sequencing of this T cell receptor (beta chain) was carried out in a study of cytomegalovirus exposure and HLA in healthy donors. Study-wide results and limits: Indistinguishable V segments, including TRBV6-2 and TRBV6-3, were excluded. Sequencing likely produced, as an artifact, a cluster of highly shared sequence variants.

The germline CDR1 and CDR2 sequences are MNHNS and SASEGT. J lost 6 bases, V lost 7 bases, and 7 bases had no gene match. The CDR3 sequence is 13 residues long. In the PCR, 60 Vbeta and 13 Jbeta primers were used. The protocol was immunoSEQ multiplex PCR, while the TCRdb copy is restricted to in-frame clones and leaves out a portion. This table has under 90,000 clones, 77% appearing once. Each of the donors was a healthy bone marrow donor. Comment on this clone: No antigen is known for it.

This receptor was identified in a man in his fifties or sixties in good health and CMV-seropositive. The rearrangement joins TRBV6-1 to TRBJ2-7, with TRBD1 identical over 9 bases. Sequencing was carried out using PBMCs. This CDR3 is CASKGQGSGEQYF. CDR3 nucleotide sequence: TGTGCCAGCAAAGGACAGGGGTCGGGCGAGCAGTACTTC.